This T cell receptor beta chain was identified in a study of cytomegalovirus exposure and HLA in healthy donors. The wider study: In terms of ancestry, the Caucasian-associated cluster contained 75% to 85% of the 350 to 450 genotyped donors.

Worth noting for this clone: Its specificity is not known.

Amplification used 60 Vbeta primers and 13 Jbeta primers. Under the authors' procedure: The count from a later analysis was tens of millions of unique TCR beta chains, 9.5 million to 13 million of them shared. Using immunoSEQ multiplex PCR, the repertoire was profiled, and TCRdb retains in-frame clones only, with some absent. That table is the source of V, J and clone size, and D and trimming were worked out from the DNA. The table lists about 150,000 clones, around four fifths of them singletons. The CDR3 length is 13 residues. Germline V gene lookup returns CDR1 SGHNT and CDR2 YYREEE (reference sequence). V was pared by 4 bases and J by 5 bases, with 10 bases between. General study results and limits: TCR beta V- and J-gene trimming was later associated with a missense DCLRE1C variant.

The V and J genes are TRBV5-4 and TRBJ2-1; a weak D match, TRBD2 (6 bases). This sequence was found in a male donor in good health and CMV-seronegative. Sequencing was performed on PBMCs. The CDR3 loop is CASSNRENNEQFF. CDR3 DNA: TGTGCCAGCAGCAACCGGGAGAACAATGAGCAGTTCTTC. Full variable domain (missing parts from reference TRBV5-4 and TRBJ2-1): ETGVTQSPTHLIKTRGQQVTLRCSSQSGHNTVSWYQQALGQGPQFIFQYYREEENGRGNFPPRFSGLQFPNYSSELNVNALELDDSALYLCASSNRENNEQFFGPGTRLTVL.